This T cell receptor (beta chain) was sequenced during a study of blood T cell repertoires in COVID-19. As for the study in general: The United States, Italy and Spain were the sources of the acute and convalescent COVID-19 samples.

This clone was seen a single time. V lost 3 bases to trimming and J lost 0 bases, with 5 bases between them. Germline values: CDR1 SNHLY, CDR2 FYNNEI. This CDR3 is built from 13 residues. Assay: immunoSEQ multiplex PCR; the TCRdb copy retains only in-frame clones and omits some. The repertoire holds about 140,000 clones, with roughly 85% as singletons. The sequenced material came from peripheral blood. The receptor's source is a man over 45 with acute or convalescent COVID-19. The gene calls are TRBV2 and TRBJ1-1, with D hard to call. CDR3 region: CASSDSVNTEAFF. CDR3 DNA: TGTGCCAGCAGTGATTCGGTGAACACTGAAGCTTTCTTT.